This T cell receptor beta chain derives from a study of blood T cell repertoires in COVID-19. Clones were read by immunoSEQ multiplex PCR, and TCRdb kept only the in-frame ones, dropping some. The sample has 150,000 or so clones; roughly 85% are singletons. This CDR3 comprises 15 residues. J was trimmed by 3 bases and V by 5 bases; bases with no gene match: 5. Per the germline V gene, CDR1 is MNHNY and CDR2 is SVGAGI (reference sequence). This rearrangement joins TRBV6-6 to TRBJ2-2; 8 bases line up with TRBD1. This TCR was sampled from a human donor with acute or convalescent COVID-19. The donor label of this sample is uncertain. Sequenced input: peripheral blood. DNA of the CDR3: TGTGCCAGCAGTGACGGACAGGGACACACCGGGGAGCTGTTTTTT. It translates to CASSDGQGHTGELFF.